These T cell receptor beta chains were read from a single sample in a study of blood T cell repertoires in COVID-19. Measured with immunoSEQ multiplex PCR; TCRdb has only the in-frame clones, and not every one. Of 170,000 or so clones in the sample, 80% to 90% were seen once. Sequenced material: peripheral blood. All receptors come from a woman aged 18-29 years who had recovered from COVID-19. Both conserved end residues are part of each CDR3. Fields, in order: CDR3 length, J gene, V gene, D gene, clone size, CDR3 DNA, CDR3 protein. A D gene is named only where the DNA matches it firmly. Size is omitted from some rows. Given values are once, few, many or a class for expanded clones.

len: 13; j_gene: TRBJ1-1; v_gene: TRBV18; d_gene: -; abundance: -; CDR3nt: TGTGCCAGCTCACCCGACAAAAACACTGAAGCTTTCTTT; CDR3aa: CASSPDKNTEAFF
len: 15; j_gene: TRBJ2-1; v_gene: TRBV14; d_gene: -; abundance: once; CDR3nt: TGTGCCAGCAGCCAAGGGGTAGCGGTGTACAATGAGCAGTTCTTC; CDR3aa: CASSQGVAVYNEQFF
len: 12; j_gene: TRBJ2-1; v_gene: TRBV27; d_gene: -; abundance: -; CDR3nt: TGTGCCAGCAGTCCCAATGTCAATGAGCAGTTCTTC; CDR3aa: CASSPNVNEQFF
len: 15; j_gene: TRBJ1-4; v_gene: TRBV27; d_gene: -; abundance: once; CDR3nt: TGTGCCAGCAGTTTAAGAGGGTTGACTAATGAAAAACTGTTTTTT; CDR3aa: CASSLRGLTNEKLFF
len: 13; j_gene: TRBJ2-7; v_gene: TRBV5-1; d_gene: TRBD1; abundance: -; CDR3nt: TGCGCCAGCAGCACGGACAGGGCCTACGAGCAGTACTTC; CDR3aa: CASSTDRAYEQYF
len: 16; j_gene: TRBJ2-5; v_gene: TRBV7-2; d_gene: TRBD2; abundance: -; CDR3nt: TGTGCCAGCAGCCCCATCTTAGCGGGAGGGGGAGAGACCCAGTACTTC; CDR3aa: CASSPILAGGGETQYF
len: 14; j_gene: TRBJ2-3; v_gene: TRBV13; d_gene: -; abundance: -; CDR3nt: TGTGCCAGCAGCTTAGGGCCTAACACAGATACGCAGTATTTT; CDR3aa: CASSLGPNTDTQYF
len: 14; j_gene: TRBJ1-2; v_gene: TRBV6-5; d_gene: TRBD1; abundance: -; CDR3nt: TGTGCCAGCAGCGTAACAGGGGGTCGTTATGGCTACACCTTC; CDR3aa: CASSVTGGRYGYTF
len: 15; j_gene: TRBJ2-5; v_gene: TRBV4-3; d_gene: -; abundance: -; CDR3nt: TGCGCCAGCAGCCAAGATTCGGGTTTCGGAGAGACCCAGTACTTC; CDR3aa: CASSQDSGFGETQYF
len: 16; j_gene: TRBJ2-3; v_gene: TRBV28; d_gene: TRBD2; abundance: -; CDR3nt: TGTGCCAGCAGTTTCCCGGGACTAGCGGGAGCAGATACGCAGTATTTT; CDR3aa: CASSFPGLAGADTQYF
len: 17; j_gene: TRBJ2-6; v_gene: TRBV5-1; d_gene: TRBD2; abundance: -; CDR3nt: TGCGCCAGCAGCGGGGGGGTCAGTAGGACCGGGGCCAACGTCCTGACTTTC; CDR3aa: CASSGGVSRTGANVLTF
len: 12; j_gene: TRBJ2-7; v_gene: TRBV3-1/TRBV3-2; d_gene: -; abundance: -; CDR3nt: TGTGCCAGCAGCCAAGTTCCGGGCGAGCAGTACTTC; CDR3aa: CASSQVPGEQYF
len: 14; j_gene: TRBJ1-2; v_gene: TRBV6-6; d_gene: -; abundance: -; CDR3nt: TGTGCCAGCAGTTACATCGACAGGAACTATGGCTACACCTTC; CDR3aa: CASSYIDRNYGYTF
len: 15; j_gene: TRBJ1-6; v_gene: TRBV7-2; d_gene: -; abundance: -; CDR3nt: TGTGCCAGCAGCCCGATCAGGGATTATAATTCACCCCTCCACTTT; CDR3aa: CASSPIRDYNSPLHF
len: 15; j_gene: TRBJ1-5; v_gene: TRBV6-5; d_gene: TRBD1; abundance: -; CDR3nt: TGTGCCAGCAGGACAGGGAGCAATAGCAATCAGCCCCAGCATTTT; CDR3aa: CASRTGSNSNQPQHF
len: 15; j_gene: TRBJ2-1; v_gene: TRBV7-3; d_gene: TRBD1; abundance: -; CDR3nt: TGTGCCAGCAGCTTCTCCGGGACAGGGGCCAATGAGCAGTTCTTC; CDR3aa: CASSFSGTGANEQFF
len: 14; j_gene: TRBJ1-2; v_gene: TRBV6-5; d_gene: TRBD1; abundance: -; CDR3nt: TGTGCCAGCAGTTACAGGACAGGGGACTATGGCTACACCTTC; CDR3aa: CASSYRTGDYGYTF
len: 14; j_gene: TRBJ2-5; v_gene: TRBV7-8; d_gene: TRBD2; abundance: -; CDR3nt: TGTGCCAGCAGTAACCCCCGGGAGGAAGAGACCCAGTACTTC; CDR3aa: CASSNPREEETQYF
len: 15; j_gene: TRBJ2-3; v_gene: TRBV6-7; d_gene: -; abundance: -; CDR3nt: TGTGCCAGCGGAAAGGAGCGAAACCACACAGATACGCAGTATTTT; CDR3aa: CASGKERNHTDTQYF
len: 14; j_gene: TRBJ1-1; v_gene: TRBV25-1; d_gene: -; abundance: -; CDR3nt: TGTGCCAGCAGACAGACAGGACTGAACACTGAAGCTTTCTTT; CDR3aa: CASRQTGLNTEAFF
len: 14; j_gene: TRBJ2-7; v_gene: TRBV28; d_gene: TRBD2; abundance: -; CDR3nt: TGTGCCAGCAGTTTAATCGGGGGGGATGACGAGCAGTACTTC; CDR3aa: CASSLIGGDDEQYF
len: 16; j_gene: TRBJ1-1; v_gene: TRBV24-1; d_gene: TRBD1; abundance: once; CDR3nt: TGTGCCACCAGTGATACAACGGACAGGGGGCGGACTGAAGCTTTCTTT; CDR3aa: CATSDTTDRGRTEAFF
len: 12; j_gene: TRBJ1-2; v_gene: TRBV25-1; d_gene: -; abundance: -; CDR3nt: TGTGCCAGCCGCGGAGGGACCTATGGCTACACCTTC; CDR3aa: CASRGGTYGYTF
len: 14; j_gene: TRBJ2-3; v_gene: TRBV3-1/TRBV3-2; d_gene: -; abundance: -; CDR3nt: TGTGCCAGCAGCCATAGAGGCTCGGCAGATACGCAGTATTTT; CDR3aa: CASSHRGSADTQYF
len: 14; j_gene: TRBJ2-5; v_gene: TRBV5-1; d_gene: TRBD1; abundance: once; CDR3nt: TGCGCCAGCAGGTTTGGACAGGTCCAAGAGACCCAGTACTTC; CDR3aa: CASRFGQVQETQYF
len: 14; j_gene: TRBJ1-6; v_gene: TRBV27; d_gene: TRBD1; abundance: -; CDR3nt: TGTGCCAGCTCCGACAGGGACTATAATTCACCCCTCCACTTT; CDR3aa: CASSDRDYNSPLHF
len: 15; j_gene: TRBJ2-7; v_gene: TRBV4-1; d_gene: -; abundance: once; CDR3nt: TGCGCCAGCAGCCCCCAGGACAGTGTCTCCTACGAGCAGTACTTC; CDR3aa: CASSPQDSVSYEQYF
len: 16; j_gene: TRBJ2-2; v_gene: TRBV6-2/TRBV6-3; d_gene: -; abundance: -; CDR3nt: TGTGCCAGCAGCCCGGATTTAACCGTTAGGAGCGGGGAGCTGTTTTTT; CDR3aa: CASSPDLTVRSGELFF
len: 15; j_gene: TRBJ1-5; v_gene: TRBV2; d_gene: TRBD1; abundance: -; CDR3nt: TGTGCCAGCAGTGAACAGGGACAGATTGAACAGCCCCAGCATTTT; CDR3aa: CASSEQGQIEQPQHF
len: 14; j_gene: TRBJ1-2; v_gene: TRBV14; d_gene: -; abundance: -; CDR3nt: TGTGCCAGCAGCCAAGATTTGGGCCGAGAGGGCTACACCTTC; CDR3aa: CASSQDLGREGYTF